This T cell receptor (beta chain) was profiled in a study of PD-L1 blockade in urothelial cancer. This clone was counted a few times. Per the germline V gene, CDR1 is ENHRY and CDR2 is SYGVKD. V lost 5 bases to trimming and J lost 13 bases; unmatched junction nucleotides: 7. This CDR3 spans 12 amino acids. TCRdb's copy holds only in-frame clones and misses some; the assay was immunoSEQ multiplex PCR. There are 43,000 or so clones in the sample; approximately 80% occur only once, and roughly 15% lies in the top ten. As to time point: pretreatment peripheral blood. The V call is TRBV10-3, the J call TRBJ1-4; 7 positions match TRBD1. The receptor was derived from a man aged 55 to 69 with urothelial cancer. The sample consisted of PBMCs, taken around atezolizumab (anti-PD-L1) treatment. Here the CDR3 DNA reads TGTGCCATCAGTAAAACAGGGGTAGGACTGTTTTTT. Residues: CAISKTGVGLFF.